This T cell receptor (beta chain) originates from a study of T cells in Graves' hyperthyroidism and ophthalmopathy. General study points: Ophthalmopathy was model-predicted a median about 7.1 months pre-onset.

Thyroid ultrasound and orbital computed tomography, with clinical symptoms and serum thyroxine and TRAb, informed diagnoses. The PBMCs studied were ones that came from roughly 11 ml fresh peripheral blood. This clonotype was seen only a few times. Its antigen is not identified. Amplification of TCR beta CDR3 regions used RNA as the template. The HTBI primer set drove a first-round RT-PCR of the TCR CDR3. TCRdb used MiXCR to reprocess the multiplex PCR reads, holding one entry per CDR3 protein. In the table there are approximately 620,000 distinct CDR3 sequences, roughly 13% of which are singletons. The CDR3 runs to 13 residues. Trimming removed 5 bases at V and 9 bases at J, with 11 bases between. CDR1 and CDR2 from the germline V gene are MNHNS and SASEGT.

This receptor was identified in a woman in her twenties or thirties with Graves' hyperthyroidism that later progressed to Graves' ophthalmopathy. This rearrangement joins TRBV6-1 to TRBJ1-6; D not certain. The sample comprised blood. The CDR3 is CASSLGLGSPLHF. The CDR3 DNA reads TGTGCCAGCAGTTTAGGCTTGGGTTCACCCCTCCACTTT.